A single sample is the source of the 13 T cell receptor beta chains below, sequenced in a study of cytomegalovirus exposure and HLA in healthy donors. PCR amplification relied on 60 Vbeta primers (plus 13 Jbeta primers). Method: immunoSEQ multiplex PCR; TCRdb's copy keeps in-frame clones and lacks some. This table has around 160,000 clones, roughly 80% appearing once. The source material was PBMCs. The receptor source for this set is a man aged 40-50 years in good health and CMV-seropositive.

The V gene is TRBV19, the J gene TRBJ2-2, with D possibly being TRBD2 (5 bases). The germline CDR1 and CDR2 sequences are LNHDA and SQIVND (reference sequence). Trimming left V 7 bases short and J 2 bases short, with 17 bases between. The CDR3 is 16 residues long. CDR3 in amino acids: CASTVSVAGNTGELFF. DNA for the CDR3: TGTGCCAGTACCGTATCCGTCGCGGGCAACACCGGGGAGCTGTTTTTT.

Here the CDR3 DNA reads TGTGCCAGCAGTTCCGGGACAGGGGGCTATGGCTACACCTTC. Encoded protein: CASSSGTGGYGYTF. This sequence joins TRBV27 and TRBJ1-2; 11 nucleotides agree with TRBD1. Germline V CDR1 and CDR2: MNHEY, SMNVEV (reference sequence). V shed 4 bases and J 4 bases; nucleotides not matched to a gene: 2. This CDR3 spans 14 amino acids.

In nucleotides, the CDR3 is TGTGCCAGCACCCCCCGAGGGCTTAATGAAAAACTGTTTTTT. Its protein product is CASTPRGLNEKLFF. J is TRBJ1-4 and V is TRBV2; D gene ambiguous. The CDR3 spans 14 residues. V was shortened by 7 bases and J by 4 bases, with 13 bases between the two germline ends. Germline V gives CDR1 SNHLY, CDR2 FYNNEI.

Only one count was recorded for this clone. The chain has TRBV6-6 and TRBJ2-4, with TRBD2 matching over 8 bases. J was trimmed by 5 bases and V by 4 bases; bases with no gene match: 7. The CDR3 totals 15 residues. Germline CDR1 and CDR2: MNHNY and SVGAGI (reference sequence). The chain's CDR3 is CASSLAGGGENIQYF. DNA for the CDR3: TGTGCCAGCAGTTTGGCGGGAGGAGGAGAAAACATTCAGTACTTC.

The table lists this clone with a count of one. This chain joins TRBV19 and TRBJ2-7, with D perhaps matching TRBD2 (6 bases). Germline-derived CDR1 and CDR2 are LNHDA and SQIVND (reference sequence). V was trimmed by 4 bases and J by 3 bases, leaving 10 bases between them. The CDR3 is made up of 13 amino acids. This CDR3 is CASSTGLVYEQYF. CDR3 coding DNA: TGTGCCAGTAGTACGGGACTTGTCTACGAGCAGTACTTC.

The CDR3, as DNA: TGTGCCTGGAGTGCAGGGGCCGGGCGGTCTGATGGCTATGGCTACACCTTC. Encoded protein: CAWSAGAGRSDGYGYTF. This chain links TRBV30 with TRBJ1-2; possible D gene TRBD1, 6 bases. Trimming cost V 1 base and J 4 bases, with 22 bases left between them. The length of the CDR3 is 17 residues. CDR1 is GTSNPN and CDR2 is SVGIG in the germline V gene (reference sequence).

The rearrangement links TRBV18 to TRBJ2-7, with 13 bases identical to TRBD2. The CDR3 loop spans 16 amino acids. Germline V gene sequence: CDR1 KGHSH, CDR2 LQKENI. With V trimmed by 3 bases and J by 3 bases, 5 bases remained unmatched. This CDR3 is CASSPAGLAGYYEQYF. The CDR3 nucleotides are TGTGCCAGCTCACCGGCGGGACTAGCGGGGTACTACGAGCAGTACTTC.

The DNA of the CDR3 is TGCGCCAGCAGCTCACAATCCGGGACAGCCTACGAGCAGTACTTC. Translating gives CASSSQSGTAYEQYF. The rearrangement uses TRBV5-1 and TRBJ2-7; TRBD1 aligns across 7 bases. The CDR3 has 15 residues. With 3 bases clipped from V and 2 bases from J, the junction kept 8 bases outside the gene matches. CDR1 and CDR2 (germline): SGHRS, YFSETQ. Based on the CDR3 plus reference TRBV5-1 and TRBJ2-7, the full variable domain is KAGVTQTPRYLIKTRGQQVTLSCSPISGHRSVSWYQQTPGQGLQFLFEYFSETQRNKGNFPGRFSGRQFSNSRSEMNVSTLELGDSALYLCASSSQSGTAYEQYFGPGTRLTVT.

The CDR3 sequence is CARRTGLRSSYEQYF. Here the CDR3 DNA reads TGTGCCAGGCGCACGGGACTCCGGAGCTCCTACGAGCAGTACTTC. The V gene is TRBV21-1, the J gene TRBJ2-7; TRBD2 reflects the table's D call only, with no check against the DNA. TRBV21-1 is shown as a pseudogene. There are 15 residues in the CDR3.

V is TRBV15 and J is TRBJ1-5, with D perhaps TRBD1 (6 bases). V gave up 3 bases and J gave up 7 bases, with 10 bases separating them. CDR1 is LNHNV and CDR2 is YYDKDF in the germline V gene (reference sequence). The CDR3 runs to 13 residues. Here the CDR3 DNA reads TGTGCCACCAGCAGCAGCAGGGGACAGCCCCAGCATTTT. This gives the protein CATSSSRGQPQHF.

The rearrangement uses TRBV9 and TRBJ2-1; 11 bases are a match to TRBD2. The ends lost 0 bases at V and 2 bases at J; junction bases unmatched: 4. The CDR3 extends over 17 amino acids. CDR1 is SGDLS and CDR2 is YYNGEE in the germline V gene. CDR3 DNA: TGTGCCAGCAGCGTAGCCGGGACTAGCGGTACCTACAATGAGCAGTTCTTC. Translating gives CASSVAGTSGTYNEQFF.

This CDR3 is CASSSRQGKETDTQYF. The CDR3 DNA reads TGTGCCAGCAGCTCACGACAGGGGAAGGAGACAGATACGCAGTATTTT. The genes are TRBV11-2 and TRBJ2-3, with 8 bases matching TRBD1. Germline loops: CDR1 SGHAT, CDR2 FQNNGV. V was clipped by 4 bases and J by 3 bases; unmatched bases: 9. The CDR3 consists of 16 residues.

The chain is built from TRBV7-3 and TRBJ2-3; tentative D call: TRBD1 (5 bases). The CDR3 extends over 15 amino acids. The germline CDR1 and CDR2 sequences are SGHTA and FQGTGA. V was cut by 5 bases and J by 2 bases, with 14 bases left in between. The CDR3 DNA sequence: TGTGCCAGCAGCCCCTTGGGGCAGTCCACAGATACGCAGTATTTT. It specifies CASSPLGQSTDTQYF.